These T cell receptor beta chains were read from a single sample in a study of cytomegalovirus exposure and HLA in healthy donors. Assay used: immunoSEQ multiplex PCR; TCRdb lists only in-frame clones, some missing. The table records 180,000 or so clones, just under 80% of them present only once. The material sequenced was PBMCs. All receptors come from a woman in her 30s in good health and CMV-seronegative. The CDR3 runs from the conserved cysteine through the conserved F or W. D genes are given only for firm matches. Some rows have no size entry. The others give once, few or many, or a class for an expanded clone.

CDR3 protein: CASSGLLGNTIYF
CDR3 DNA: TGTGCCAGCAGTGGTCTCTTGGGAAACACCATATATTTT
D gene: NA
J gene: TRBJ1-3
CDR3 length: 13
clone size: NA
V gene: TRBV2

CDR3 protein: CASSAGTGVNEQYF
CDR3 DNA: TGCGCCAGCAGCGCCGGGACAGGGGTGAACGAGCAGTACTTC
D gene: TRBD1
J gene: TRBJ2-7
CDR3 length: 14
clone size: NA
V gene: TRBV5-1

CDR3 protein: CASSPSMPSGNEQYF
CDR3 DNA: TGCGCCAGCAGCCCGTCTATGCCCTCAGGGAACGAGCAGTACTTC
D gene: NA
J gene: TRBJ2-7
CDR3 length: 15
clone size: NA
V gene: TRBV4-3

CDR3 protein: CASSTDWTEAFF
CDR3 DNA: TGTGCCAGTAGTACCGATTGGACAGAAGCTTTCTTT
D gene: NA
J gene: TRBJ1-1
CDR3 length: 12
clone size: NA
V gene: TRBV19

CDR3 protein: CASSLVGQLNTEAFF
CDR3 DNA: TGTGCCAGCTCACTTGTAGGACAGCTGAACACTGAAGCTTTCTTT
D gene: NA
J gene: TRBJ1-1
CDR3 length: 15
clone size: NA
V gene: TRBV18

CDR3 protein: CASRATGTGINEQYF
CDR3 DNA: TGCGCCAGCAGGGCAACCGGGACAGGGATCAACGAGCAGTACTTC
D gene: TRBD1
J gene: TRBJ2-7
CDR3 length: 15
clone size: NA
V gene: TRBV5-1

CDR3 protein: CASSVLAGVQDTQYF
CDR3 DNA: TGTGCCAGCAGTGTCCTAGCGGGGGTGCAAGATACGCAGTATTTT
D gene: TRBD2
J gene: TRBJ2-3
CDR3 length: 15
clone size: NA
V gene: TRBV6-1

CDR3 protein: CASSRQGRQPQHF
CDR3 DNA: TGTGCCAGCAGTCGACAGGGTCGGCAGCCCCAGCATTTT
D gene: TRBD1
J gene: TRBJ1-5
CDR3 length: 13
clone size: NA
V gene: TRBV6-5

CDR3 protein: CASSSPGLVSSSYNEQFF
CDR3 DNA: TGTGCCAGCAGTTCCCCAGGACTCGTGTCTAGCTCCTACAATGAGCAGTTCTTC
D gene: NA
J gene: TRBJ2-1
CDR3 length: 18
clone size: few
V gene: TRBV27

CDR3 protein: CASSLVSTGGLNTEAFF
CDR3 DNA: TGCGCCAGCAGCTTGGTATCGACAGGGGGCCTCAACACTGAAGCTTTCTTT
D gene: TRBD1
J gene: TRBJ1-1
CDR3 length: 17
clone size: few
V gene: TRBV5-1

CDR3 protein: CASSELGRSTDTQYF
CDR3 DNA: TGTGCCAGCAGTGAATTGGGGCGGAGCACAGATACGCAGTATTTT
D gene: NA
J gene: TRBJ2-3
CDR3 length: 15
clone size: NA
V gene: TRBV6-1

CDR3 protein: CAIGSGPEAFF
CDR3 DNA: TGTGCCATCGGGTCAGGGCCTGAAGCTTTCTTT
D gene: NA
J gene: TRBJ1-1
CDR3 length: 11
clone size: once
V gene: TRBV10-3

CDR3 protein: CASSLGGWDRGSYEQYF
CDR3 DNA: TGTGCCAGCAGCTTAGGGGGGTGGGACAGAGGCTCCTACGAGCAGTACTTC
D gene: TRBD1
J gene: TRBJ2-7
CDR3 length: 17
clone size: NA
V gene: TRBV7-8

CDR3 protein: CASRGRPGGETQYF
CDR3 DNA: TGCGCCAGCAGGGGACGCCCCGGGGGGGAGACCCAGTACTTC
D gene: TRBD2
J gene: TRBJ2-5
CDR3 length: 14
clone size: NA
V gene: TRBV5-1

CDR3 protein: CAISGAGQETQYF
CDR3 DNA: TGTGCCATCAGTGGGGCGGGGCAAGAGACCCAGTACTTC
D gene: NA
J gene: TRBJ2-5
CDR3 length: 13
clone size: NA
V gene: TRBV10-3